Included here is one TCR beta chain sequence, with context. What this receptor recognizes is not known. Nothing much larger sits one base from this clone, and base qualities are not available. CD8 naive samples were CD45RO-negative cells positively selected for CCR7, giving a CD45RA+CCR7+ population that excluded TemRA cells. Healthy HIV-negative adults with no recently reported acute infections or vaccinations were included as donors. Every donor was a Caucasian adult living in Nashville, Tennessee, USA. After blood collection by leukapheresis, PBMCs were isolated using Ficoll-Histopaque density gradient centrifugation and then cryopreserved in the vapor phase of liquid nitrogen. Purity and quantity of every magnetically sorted T cell population were checked by analytical flow cytometry. Genomic DNA was isolated from each sorted fraction and quantified by UV absorbance on a Nanodrop 2000c. This record comes from a study of shared clonotypes between healthy human individuals (dated by TCRdb to 2019 to 2021). For the study in its entirety: The cohort comprised two women and a few men aged 18 to 49 years. For each donor, three plates each were used for CD4 naive and CD4 memory, two plates were used for CD8 naive, and one plate was used for CD8 memory. Each donor's leukapheresis produced roughly between roughly 0.85 and 10 billion PBMCs. Different laboratories and diverse techniques were used to prepare libraries and sequence TCR repertoires, to increase sequencing depth and limit assay-specific biases. To estimate repertoire size and how much clonotypes are shared between individuals, the study performed deep sequencing of blood TCR repertoires from about five healthy adults. Results and caveats for the whole study, not just this receptor: Rarefaction of sorted-subset datasets indicated incomplete sequencing despite the large sequencing depth. Naive subsets generally had larger estimated clonotype richness than memory subsets did. Based on pairwise subsampling, the degree of clonotype sharing among donors was expected to be affected by sequencing depth. When a few donors were compared, the shared fraction of clonotypes was 5% to 6.5% for naive CD4, 3.5% to 4% for naive CD8, roughly 2.5% for memory CD4, and 0.35% to 0.4% for memory CD8. Sampling was restricted to blood, and TCR repertoires in tissues likely differ from the TCR repertoires found in blood. The small number of donors limited the genetic and exposure-history diversity represented. Compared with non-shared clonotypes, the clonotypes found in all four sorted-subset donors had higher generation probabilities.

TCR CDR3 regions were amplified from genomic DNA by multiplex PCR using the deep immunoSEQ assay. Extracted genomic DNA from each cell subset was spread evenly across all wells of several immunoSEQ 96-well plates, with each plate serving as a replicate. For sorted subsets, roughly 200 ng of genomic DNA, equivalent to some 30,000 T cell genomes, went into each replicate PCR. Purified libraries were measured with a Qubit 3.0 fluorometer, size-checked on a Bioanalyzer 2100, and measured again with the KAPA Library Quantification kit. A separate single-read 150-cycle Illumina NextSeq 550 flow cell was used to sequence each immunoSEQ 96-well plate. Regarding the original processing steps: Because the immunoSEQ output included only junctional sequences and no quality scores, the filtering could not be the same as the filtering used for full-length reads. Sequences were annotated with PyIR, a Python wrapper for IgBLAST v1.9, and V/J genes and CDR3 were assigned using IMGT germline references. Reads were removed for weak V/J assignments (E-value above 1e-6), missing CDR3, stop codons, out-of-frame junctions, or ambiguous translated residues. A V3J clonotype was defined by an identical inferred V gene, J gene, and CDR3 amino acid sequence. Percentage overlap between repertoires was computed as shared unique clonotypes divided by the size of the smaller repertoire. Repertoire richness was assessed with RTK rarefaction, the Chao1 estimator, and Recon v2.1 estimates of unobserved clonotypes. OLGA was used to compute generation probabilities for all TCRbeta clonotypes that the gDNA method yielded from several donors. This is the immuneACCESS table as TCRdb keeps it, with only in-frame sequences that have V and J called. A part of the clones is gone; compared with another copy, unresolved V genes explain less than half, and the rest is unexplained. V and J calls and clone size follow that table, whereas D and trimming were derived from the DNA. In all, the sample holds hundreds of thousands of clones, and around 92% of those were seen once. 24% of the sample is taken by the ten largest.

Sequencing was performed on naive CD8+ T cells sorted from blood. The label giving this sample's cell subset or site can be read as: CD45RA+CCR7+. The origin of this receptor is a man aged 30-40 years in good health.

CDR3 reads: CASSPPGSYEQYF. The sequenced DNA is TGTGCCAGCAGCCCCCCGGGGTCCTACGAGCAGTACTTC. Rearrangement joined TRBV7-2 to TRBJ2-7; TRBD2 is a possible D gene, resting on 5 matching bases. The CDR3 holds 13 amino acids from the cysteine to the phenylalanine. The kept DNA is CDR3 alone, 39 bases in frame from the first base. CDR1 and CDR2 are read off the germline V gene as SGHTA and FQGNSA. Trimming takes 5 bases from V and 1 base from J, and the germline ends sit 9 bases apart.